The next 20 T cell receptor beta chains were all read from a single sample in a study of T cells in Graves' hyperthyroidism and ophthalmopathy. RNA transcripts gave rise to amplified TCR beta CDR3 regions. When the TCR CDR3 underwent first-round RT-PCR, the HTBI primer set was used. Each CDR3 protein gets one entry after TCRdb re-called the multiplex PCR reads with MiXCR. The repertoire holds under 200,000 distinct CDR3 sequences, with 8% to 9.5% as singletons. The material sequenced was blood. These receptors came from a woman under 30 with Graves' hyperthyroidism that later progressed to Graves' ophthalmopathy.

There are many counts of this clonotype. The rearrangement joins TRBV5-1 to TRBJ2-1; 7 nucleotides match TRBD1. The CDR3 totals 16 residues. V lost 4 bases and J lost 5; bases outside the gene matches: 12. Germline lookup yields CDR1 SGHRS and CDR2 YFSETQ. CDR3 in DNA: TGCGCCAGCAGCCCCCCCAGGGGGAGCGTGGACAATGAGCAGTTCTTC. Its protein is CASSPPRGSVDNEQFF.

This clonotype was found many times. The rearrangement links TRBV5-8 to TRBJ1-1; D unclear. Germline V gene sequence: CDR1 SGHTS, CDR2 YDEGEE. V shed 0 bases and J shed 7 bases, with 7 bases lying between them. The CDR3 is made up of 12 amino acids. CDR3 amino acids: CASSLEKYEAFF. Here the CDR3 DNA reads TGTGCCAGCAGCTTGGAGAAATATGAAGCTTTCTTT.

This clonotype was counted at least ten times. The CDR3 coding sequence is TGTGCCAGCAGACCCGGGTTCCCCGGGGAGCTGTTTTTT. This sequence encodes CASRPGFPGELFF. The chain links TRBV28 to TRBJ2-2; D is ambiguous. V was pared by 6 bases and J by 6 bases, with 11 bases between. This CDR3 is 13 amino acids long. Germline CDR1 MDHEN, CDR2 SYDVKM. The full variable domain, rest sourced from reference TRBV28 and TRBJ2-2, is DVKVTQSSRYLVKRTGEKVFLECVQDMDHENMFWYRQDPGLGLRLIYFSYDVKMKEKGDIPEGYSVSREKKERFSLILESASTNQTSMYLCASRPGFPGELFFGEGSRLTVL.

This clonotype was observed a handful of times. The rearrangement links TRBV25-1 to TRBJ1-4; D not certain. V was cut by 3 bases and J by 0 bases, with 8 bases left in between. CDR1 is MGHDK and CDR2 is SYGVNS in the germline V gene. The CDR3 totals 15 residues. CDR3: CASSDFRTTNEKLFF. Written as DNA, the CDR3 is TGTGCCAGCAGTGACTTCAGAACAACTAATGAAAAACTGTTTTTT.

This clonotype showed up many times. CDR3 region: CASSQGQGGYLHETQYF. The CDR3 DNA is TGTGCCAGCAGCCAGGGACAGGGGGGTTATTTACATGAGACCCAGTACTTC. V gene TRBV7-3 combines with J gene TRBJ2-5, with 11 bases lining up with TRBD1. The CDR3 is made up of 17 amino acids. CDR1 is SGHTA, CDR2 FQGTGA, per germline. Unmatched junction bases numbered 13, after V lost 5 bases and J lost 5 bases.

This chain links TRBV18 with TRBJ2-1; either TRBD1 or TRBD2 may supply D (5 bases each). In germline, CDR1 is KGHSH, CDR2 LQKENI. CDR3 length equals 16 residues. Trimming removed 1 base at V and 2 bases at J, with 12 bases between. CDR3 sequence: CASSPRDGVAYNEQFF. CDR3 sequence (DNA): TGTGCCAGCTCACCACGGGACGGGGTGGCCTACAATGAGCAGTTCTTC.

The sample holds many counts of this clonotype. This sequence joins TRBV30 and TRBJ2-1; tentatively, D is TRBD2 (5 bases). The CDR3 has 11 residues. Trimming took 3 bases from V and 8 from J, leaving 8 bases between them. The germline V gene has CDR1 GTSNPN and CDR2 SVGIG (reference sequence). In DNA form, the CDR3 reads TGTGCCTGGAGAGGTAGCGATGAGCAGTTCTTC. It specifies CAWRGSDEQFF. The full variable domain, completed using reference TRBV30 and TRBJ2-1, is SQTIHQWPATLVQPVGSPLSLECTVEGTSNPNLYWYRQAAGRGLQLLFYSVGIGQISSEVPQNLSASRPQDRQFILSSKKLLLSDSGFYLCAWRGSDEQFFGPGTRLTVL.

This clonotype was counted ten times or more. The CDR3, as DNA: TGTGCCAGCAGTGAAGGGAACTACGAGCAGTACTTC. Its protein is CASSEGNYEQYF. The chain joins TRBV2 to TRBJ2-7, with D unresolved. Trimming took off 1 base at V and 3 bases at J, with 4 bases between the two ends. The germline V gene has CDR1 SNHLY and CDR2 FYNNEI. The CDR3 runs to 12 residues.

This chain uses TRBV5-5 with TRBJ2-7; D tentatively fits TRBD1 or TRBD2 (5 bases each). Deletions cut 4 bases from V and 3 bases from J, with 17 bases between. This CDR3 spans 15 amino acids. Germline CDR1 is SGHKS and CDR2 is YYEKEE (reference sequence). This chain's CDR3 is CASSHGHLGSYEQYF. CDR3 coding DNA: TGTGCCAGCAGCCATGGACATTTAGGGAGCTACGAGCAGTACTTC.

V is TRBV30 and J is TRBJ1-6; no definite D call. Germline V gene lookup returns CDR1 GTSNPN and CDR2 SVGIG (reference sequence). The CDR3 length is 15 residues. The V and J ends lost 0 bases and 6 bases respectively, with 12 bases between them. Here the CDR3 DNA reads TGTGCCTGGAGTGTATGGGGAGAGGGTAATTCACCCCTCCACTTT. As protein: CAWSVWGEGNSPLHF.

This clonotype was seen only a few times. This CDR3 is CASSIRDSYGYTF. For the CDR3, the DNA is TGTGCCAGTAGTATACGAGACAGCTATGGCTACACCTTC. The V call is TRBV19, the J call TRBJ1-2; possibly TRBD1 for D (5 bases). In germline, CDR1 is LNHDA, CDR2 SQIVND (reference sequence). The V end was cut by 2 bases, the J end by 4 bases, with 8 bases between. The CDR3 length is 13 residues.

As for this clonotype: A much bigger clone sits one base away, suggesting this may be a read error. The chain is built from TRBV13 and TRBJ2-3, with D perhaps matching TRBD2 (7 bases). Trimming took off 5 bases at V and 2 bases at J, with 14 bases between the two ends. CDR3 length equals 15 residues. Germline V gene sequence: CDR1 PRHDT, CDR2 FYEKMQ (reference sequence). In DNA form, the CDR3 reads TGTGCCAGCAGCCAAGGGGGGGCTGTCACAGATACGCAGTATTTT. Its protein is CASSQGGAVTDTQYF.

This clonotype was found a few times. A much larger clone differs from this one at a single base, so this may be a read error. The chain uses TRBV27 and TRBJ1-1, with 8 bases lining up with TRBD1. This CDR3 has 16 residues. Germline V gene data show CDR1 as MNHEY and CDR2 as SMNVEV (reference sequence). The CDR3 nucleotides are TGTGCCAGCAGTTTAACGCAGGGGGCCGGGAACGCTGAAGCTTTCTTT. Translation: CASSLTQGAGNAEAFF.

In DNA form, the CDR3 reads TGTGCCAGCTCATCGGGGACAGGGAGTGGAAACACCATATATTTT. Translating it yields CASSSGTGSGNTIYF. The chain joins TRBV18 to TRBJ1-3; 9 bases fit TRBD1. V was clipped by 5 bases and J by 3 bases; unmatched bases: 5. Germline assignment: CDR1 KGHSH and CDR2 LQKENI. CDR3 length: 15 amino acids.

Comments on this clonotype: One base away lies a much larger clone, so this may be a sequencing read error. The chain combines TRBV18 with TRBJ1-5; D is undetermined. Trimming stripped 11 bases from V and 4 bases from J, with 24 bases between. This CDR3 region has 16 residues. The germline V gene has CDR1 KGHSH and CDR2 LQKENI. In DNA, the CDR3 is TGTGCCGGCACTGGAGGGAATCAGGTGAAGAATCAGCCCCAGCATTTT. Its translation: CAGTGGNQVKNQPQHF.

The chain carries TRBV20-1 and TRBJ2-5; no reliable D call. Per the germline V gene, CDR1 is DFQATT and CDR2 is SNEGSKA (reference sequence). The CDR3 is 15 amino acids. Trimming shortened V by 3 bases and J by 2 bases, and 16 bases separated the two germline ends. CDR3 DNA: TGCAGTGCTAGTGACGTTGGTGGCCTTCAAGAGACCCAGTACTTC. Protein sequence: CSASDVGGLQETQYF.

The chain combines TRBV14 with TRBJ1-2; no reliable D call. From germline, CDR1 is SGHDN and CDR2 FVKESK. V shed 4 bases and J shed 13 bases, with 22 bases lying between them. CDR3 size: 14 residues. The CDR3 here is CASSPKIGSLSLTF. The CDR3 bases are TGTGCCAGCAGCCCCAAGATTGGGTCCTTAAGTCTCACCTTC.

In this sample, this clonotype turned up a few times. V usage is TRBV11-2 and J usage is TRBJ2-1, with no clear D. Trimming left V 0 bases short and J 5 bases short, with 8 bases between. The CDR3 is 14 residues long. Germline assignment: CDR1 SGHAT and CDR2 FQNNGV. The CDR3 sequence is CASSLDFGNNEQFF. In DNA form, the CDR3 reads TGTGCCAGCAGCTTAGATTTTGGAAACAATGAGCAGTTCTTC.

This clonotype was detected many times. The chain uses TRBV28 and TRBJ1-6; 9 bases map to TRBD1. The CDR3 extends over 17 amino acids. Germline-derived CDR1 and CDR2 are MDHEN and SYDVKM. V was clipped by 5 bases and J by 9 bases; unmatched bases: 14. CDR3 nucleotides: TGTGCCAGCAGTCCGCCCTCTCCGGGACAGGGAGGTTCACCCCTCCACTTT. It yields the protein CASSPPSPGQGGSPLHF.

This clonotype has at least ten counts. The V call is TRBV28, the J call TRBJ1-3; TRBD1 is a possible D gene (5 bases). The CDR3 runs 13 residues. Trimming removed 5 bases at V and 8 bases at J, with 13 bases between. The V gene's germline CDR1 is MDHEN and CDR2 SYDVKM. The CDR3 reads CASSAGGRDTIYF. DNA of the CDR3: TGTGCCAGCAGTGCGGGGGGTCGGGACACCATATATTTT.